These T cell receptor beta chains were read from a single sample in a study of OX40 agonist ivuxolimab in advanced cancers. The method was immunoSEQ multiplex PCR; TCRdb's version includes in-frame clones alone and lacks a portion of them. This sample has about 73,000 clones, with around nine tenths found just once. The sequenced sample was CD4+ or CD8+ T cells sorted from blood, obtained in a trial of the OX40 agonist ivuxolimab. Source of these receptors: an adult with an advanced solid tumor such as melanoma, head and neck, liver or kidney cancer. Both conserved end residues are part of each CDR3. A D gene is named only where the DNA matches it firmly. The listing skips clone size in some rows; elsewhere it reads once, few, many or a size class.

J gene: TRBJ1-2
V gene: TRBV28
clone size: .
D gene: TRBD1
CDR3 protein: CASSLQGYHGYTF
CDR3 DNA: TGTGCCAGCAGTCTACAGGGGTATCATGGCTACACCTTC

J gene: TRBJ1-5
V gene: TRBV23-1
clone size: .
D gene: .
CDR3 protein: CASINQPQHF
CDR3 DNA: TGCGCCAGCATAAATCAGCCCCAGCATTTT

J gene: TRBJ1-4
V gene: TRBV5-8
clone size: .
D gene: .
CDR3 protein: CASSLAPGTSSTNEKLFF
CDR3 DNA: TGTGCCAGCAGCTTGGCCCCCGGGACATCATCAACTAATGAAAAACTGTTTTTT

J gene: TRBJ1-2
V gene: TRBV13
clone size: .
D gene: .
CDR3 protein: CASSLRDMPTLYGYTF
CDR3 DNA: TGTGCCAGCAGCTTAAGGGACATGCCAACCCTCTATGGCTACACCTTC

J gene: TRBJ1-2
V gene: TRBV5-1
clone size: .
D gene: .
CDR3 protein: CASSLYAGAYGYTF
CDR3 DNA: TGCGCCAGCAGCTTATATGCTGGGGCCTATGGCTACACCTTC

J gene: TRBJ2-3
V gene: TRBV9
clone size: .
D gene: .
CDR3 protein: CASSSGVGTDTQYF
CDR3 DNA: TGTGCCAGCAGCTCCGGGGTAGGCACAGATACGCAGTATTTT

J gene: TRBJ1-1
V gene: TRBV7-2
clone size: .
D gene: .
CDR3 protein: CASSLAGLNTEAFF
CDR3 DNA: TGTGCCAGCAGCTTAGCCGGGTTGAACACTGAAGCTTTCTTT

J gene: TRBJ2-2
V gene: TRBV2
clone size: .
D gene: .
CDR3 protein: CASSVRGATGELFF
CDR3 DNA: TGTGCCAGCAGTGTACGGGGAGCGACCGGGGAGCTGTTTTTT

J gene: TRBJ1-2
V gene: TRBV6-5
clone size: .
D gene: .
CDR3 protein: CPREGYTF
CDR3 DNA: TGCCCACGGGAGGGCTACACCTTC

J gene: TRBJ2-4
V gene: TRBV28
clone size: .
D gene: TRBD2
CDR3 protein: CASTSGGLAKNIQYF
CDR3 DNA: TGTGCCAGCACTAGCGGGGGGTTAGCCAAAAACATTCAGTACTTC

J gene: TRBJ2-1
V gene: TRBV28
clone size: once
D gene: TRBD1
CDR3 protein: CASSSTGRDRGRNEQFF
CDR3 DNA: TGTGCCAGCAGTTCGACGGGCCGGGACAGGGGGCGCAATGAGCAGTTCTTC

J gene: TRBJ1-2
V gene: TRBV5-1
clone size: .
D gene: TRBD1
CDR3 protein: CASSLPKGDRGYGYTF
CDR3 DNA: TGCGCCAGCAGCTTGCCAAAGGGGGACAGGGGCTATGGCTACACCTTC

J gene: TRBJ2-2
V gene: TRBV6-6
clone size: .
D gene: .
CDR3 protein: CASRDDRLNTGELFF
CDR3 DNA: TGTGCCAGCAGAGACGACAGACTGAACACCGGGGAGCTGTTTTTT

J gene: TRBJ1-1
V gene: TRBV6-5
clone size: .
D gene: .
CDR3 protein: CASSYVENGMNTEAFF
CDR3 DNA: TGTGCCAGCAGTTACGTGGAAAACGGGATGAACACTGAAGCTTTCTTT

J gene: TRBJ2-2
V gene: TRBV5-1
clone size: .
D gene: .
CDR3 protein: CASSFGDTTGELFF
CDR3 DNA: TGCGCCAGCAGCTTTGGCGATACCACCGGGGAGCTGTTTTTT

J gene: TRBJ2-1
V gene: TRBV7-2
clone size: .
D gene: .
CDR3 protein: CASSLAPGLSSYNEQFF
CDR3 DNA: TGTGCCAGCAGCTTAGCACCGGGACTTAGCTCCTACAATGAGCAGTTCTTC

J gene: TRBJ2-6
V gene: TRBV10-3
clone size: .
D gene: TRBD1
CDR3 protein: CAISGTGGNTGANVLTF
CDR3 DNA: TGTGCCATCAGTGGGACAGGGGGTAACACTGGGGCCAACGTCCTGACTTTC

J gene: TRBJ2-1
V gene: TRBV5-1
clone size: .
D gene: TRBD2
CDR3 protein: CASSSLASGHNEQFF
CDR3 DNA: TGCGCCAGCAGCTCACTGGCTAGCGGACACAATGAGCAGTTCTTC

J gene: TRBJ2-7
V gene: TRBV28
clone size: .
D gene: .
CDR3 protein: CASTSPDVPYEQYF
CDR3 DNA: TGTGCCAGCACCTCTCCCGATGTGCCCTACGAGCAGTACTTC

J gene: TRBJ1-1
V gene: TRBV28
clone size: .
D gene: .
CDR3 protein: CASSRTLNTEAFF
CDR3 DNA: TGTGCCAGCAGTCGGACCCTGAACACTGAAGCTTTCTTT

J gene: TRBJ1-2
V gene: TRBV7-2
clone size: .
D gene: .
CDR3 protein: CASSLADNYGYTF
CDR3 DNA: TGTGCCAGCAGCTTAGCAGACAACTATGGCTACACCTTC

J gene: TRBJ2-3
V gene: TRBV5-1
clone size: .
D gene: .
CDR3 protein: CASSFSNTDTQYF
CDR3 DNA: TGCGCCAGCAGCTTCTCAAACACAGATACGCAGTATTTT

J gene: TRBJ1-1
V gene: TRBV28
clone size: .
D gene: .
CDR3 protein: CASSFLAGNTEAFF
CDR3 DNA: TGTGCCAGCAGTTTTCTTGCAGGGAACACTGAAGCTTTCTTT

J gene: TRBJ1-2
V gene: TRBV7-9
clone size: .
D gene: .
CDR3 protein: CASSLEVPEYTF
CDR3 DNA: TGTGCCAGCAGCTTAGAAGTTCCGGAGTACACCTTC